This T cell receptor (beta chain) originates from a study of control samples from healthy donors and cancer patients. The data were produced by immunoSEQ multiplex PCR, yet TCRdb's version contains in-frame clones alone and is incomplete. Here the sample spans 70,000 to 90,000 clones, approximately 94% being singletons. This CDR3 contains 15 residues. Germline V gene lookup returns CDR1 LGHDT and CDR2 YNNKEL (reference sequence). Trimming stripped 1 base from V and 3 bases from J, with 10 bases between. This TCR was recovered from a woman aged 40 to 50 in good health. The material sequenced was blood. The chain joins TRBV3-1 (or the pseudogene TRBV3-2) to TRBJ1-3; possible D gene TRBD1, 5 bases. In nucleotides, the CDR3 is TGTGCCAGCAGCCAAGCCCCGGGACTTGGAAACACCATATATTTT. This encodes CASSQAPGLGNTIYF.